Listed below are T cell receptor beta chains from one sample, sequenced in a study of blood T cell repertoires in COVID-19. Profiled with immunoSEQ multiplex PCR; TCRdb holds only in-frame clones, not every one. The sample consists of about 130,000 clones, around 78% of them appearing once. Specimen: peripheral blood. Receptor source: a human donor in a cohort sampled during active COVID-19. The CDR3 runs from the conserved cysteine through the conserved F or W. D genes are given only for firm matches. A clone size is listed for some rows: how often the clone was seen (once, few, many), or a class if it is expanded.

TGTGCCACCAGCAGAGCCCTAGCACACACCGGGGAGCTGTTTTTT | CATSRALAHTGELFF | NA | NA | TRBJ2-2 | TRBV15
TGCGCCAGCAGCTTGGGACAGACGCCGGGAAACACCATATATTTT | CASSLGQTPGNTIYF | few | NA | TRBJ1-3 | TRBV5-1
TGTGCCAGCAGTGAAAGGCAGGGTGGGTATTCACCCCTCCACTTT | CASSERQGGYSPLHF | NA | NA | TRBJ1-6 | TRBV25-1
TGTGCCAGCAGTTTAGGTAGCTGGACAGGGATTCTCGAGCAGTACTTC | CASSLGSWTGILEQYF | NA | TRBD1 | TRBJ2-7 | TRBV28
TGTGCCAGCAGTTATTTGACAGGGAGCGCGACCCAGTACTTC | CASSYLTGSATQYF | NA | TRBD1 | TRBJ2-5 | TRBV6-1
TGTGCCAGCAGCTCCACCGACAGGGAAGGGGATGGCTACACCTTC | CASSSTDREGDGYTF | NA | TRBD1 | TRBJ1-2 | TRBV7-9
TGTGCCAGCAGCTTCAGGGGGCAGAATACTGAAGCTTTCTTT | CASSFRGQNTEAFF | NA | TRBD1 | TRBJ1-1 | TRBV5-4
TGCGCCAGCAGCTTGTCGGGTTTCGGATATGAGGTGGATGAAAAACTGTTTTTT | CASSLSGFGYEVDEKLFF | NA | NA | TRBJ1-4 | TRBV5-1
TGTGCCAGCAGCTTAGCACTAGCCCGCCAAGAGACCCAGTACTTC | CASSLALARQETQYF | once | NA | TRBJ2-5 | TRBV7-9
TGTGCCAGCAGCCTAGCGGGCAGCCGAAACACCATATATTTT | CASSLAGSRNTIYF | NA | NA | TRBJ1-3 | TRBV2
TGTGCCAGCAGGCAGGGTAATGGCTACACCTTC | CASRQGNGYTF | few | NA | TRBJ1-2 | TRBV6-5
TGTGCCAGCAGCTCCCTCAGGACAGGGTTGGAGACCCAGTACTTC | CASSSLRTGLETQYF | NA | TRBD1 | TRBJ2-5 | TRBV11-2
TGTGCCAGCAGCTTGGGACCGACGGGGGACGAAAAACTGTTTTTT | CASSLGPTGDEKLFF | NA | NA | TRBJ1-4 | TRBV11-2
TGTGCCAGCAGCTACTTCCGGACAGGGACTGGGGAGCTGTTTTTT | CASSYFRTGTGELFF | NA | TRBD1 | TRBJ2-2 | TRBV7-9
TGTGCCAGCAGTTACTCAACAGGGGGAACTGGAAACACCATATATTTT | CASSYSTGGTGNTIYF | NA | TRBD1 | TRBJ1-3 | TRBV28
TGTGCCAGCAGTTTATTCTTTGGGACAGGTACATATGGCTACACCTTC | CASSLFFGTGTYGYTF | once | TRBD1 | TRBJ1-2 | TRBV27
TGTGCCAGCAGCCCCCATTATGTGGCCTCCTACGAGCAGTACTTC | CASSPHYVASYEQYF | NA | NA | TRBJ2-7 | TRBV7-6
TGTGCCAGCAGCAGGACTAGCGGGGGTGAGCAGTACTTC | CASSRTSGGEQYF | NA | TRBD2 | TRBJ2-7 | TRBV9
TGTGCCAGTAGTCCCTACAGGGAATCCTACGAGCAGTACTTC | CASSPYRESYEQYF | few | NA | TRBJ2-7 | TRBV19
TGTGCCAGCAACAGGATCGAGACCCAGTACTTC | CASNRIETQYF | NA | NA | TRBJ2-5 | TRBV6-5
TGTGCCAGTAGTATGTACAGCTACCCTAATTCACCCCTCCACTTT | CASSMYSYPNSPLHF | NA | NA | TRBJ1-6 | TRBV19
TGTGCCAGCCTAAAACAGGGGGCGCGAGGCTACACCTTC | CASLKQGARGYTF | once | TRBD1 | TRBJ1-2 | TRBV6-5
TGTGCCAGCAGTTACACCTGGGACAGTGAAGCTTTCTTT | CASSYTWDSEAFF | few | TRBD1 | TRBJ1-1 | TRBV6-5
TGTGCCAGCAGCCCAGCGGGGGCGGGCGGGGGTCTAAACATTCAGTACTTC | CASSPAGAGGGLNIQYF | NA | TRBD2 | TRBJ2-4 | TRBV3-1/TRBV3-2
TGTGCCAGCAGGGTTACAGGGGGCTATCAGCCCCAGCATTTT | CASRVTGGYQPQHF | many | TRBD1 | TRBJ1-5 | TRBV28
TGTGCCAGCAGACCGATTCCGGGACAGGGGACGAACACCGGGGAGCTGTTTTTT | CASRPIPGQGTNTGELFF | NA | TRBD1 | TRBJ2-2 | TRBV7-6
TGTGCCAGCAGCTTAGATGGTGCACGCTCAATTAGCTACGAGCAGTACTTC | CASSLDGARSISYEQYF | NA | NA | TRBJ2-7 | TRBV11-2
TGCGCCAGCAGCCGGGACAGAGGAAACACCATATATTTT | CASSRDRGNTIYF | many | TRBD1 | TRBJ1-3 | TRBV10-1
TGTGCCACCAGCAGAGACATCTCTGGAAACACCATATATTTT | CATSRDISGNTIYF | NA | NA | TRBJ1-3 | TRBV15
TGTGCCAGCAGTGGGACAGGGGGCGCCCCAGGGGAGACCCAGTACTTC | CASSGTGGAPGETQYF | NA | TRBD1 | TRBJ2-5 | TRBV6-1
TGTGCCATCAGTGCTGGTAGTTATGGCTACACCTTC | CAISAGSYGYTF | few | NA | TRBJ1-2 | TRBV10-3
TGTGCCAGCAGTTACTATATGAACACTGAAGCTTTCTTT | CASSYYMNTEAFF | NA | NA | TRBJ1-1 | TRBV6-5
TGTGCCACCAGCGGCCCGGGGAATTCACCCCTCCACTTT | CATSGPGNSPLHF | NA | NA | TRBJ1-6 | TRBV24-1
TGTGCCAGCAGCCTACCCTTCCCACATCGGGATAGGGATTACACCGGGGAGCTGTTTTTT | CASSLPFPHRDRDYTGELFF | once | NA | TRBJ2-2 | TRBV9
TGTGCCAGCAGCCGAGGATACGAGCAGTACTTC | CASSRGYEQYF | NA | NA | TRBJ2-7 | TRBV5-6
TGTGCCAGCAGCTTAAACTCCGCTTCATTGGTGCAGTACTTC | CASSLNSASLVQYF | few | NA | TRBJ2-7 | TRBV7-9
TGTGCCAGCAGTGATGGGCCCTACTATGGCTACACCTTC | CASSDGPYYGYTF | NA | NA | TRBJ1-2 | TRBV2
TGTGCCAGCAGCTTAGCGACAGAAAGTTCACCCCTCCACTTT | CASSLATESSPLHF | NA | NA | TRBJ1-6 | TRBV7-6
TGTGCCAGCAGTTTTTGGGGGGACACTGAAGCTTTCTTT | CASSFWGDTEAFF | NA | NA | TRBJ1-1 | TRBV12-3/TRBV12-4
TGTGCCAGCAGCGCGGACAGGGCAGATACGCAGTATTTT | CASSADRADTQYF | once | TRBD1 | TRBJ2-3 | TRBV6-4
TGCGCCAGCAGCTACGACAGTGCCAATGAGCAGTTCTTC | CASSYDSANEQFF | NA | NA | TRBJ2-1 | TRBV5-1